This T cell receptor beta chain was observed in a study of blood T cell repertoires in COVID-19. Study-level information: Acute and convalescent COVID-19 samples came from the United States, Italy and Spain. T cells, B-cell-depleted T cells, or PBMCs supplied cDNA or gDNA.

Trimming took off 6 bases at V and 10 bases at J, with 12 bases between the two ends. The CDR3 runs to 11 residues. Germline values: CDR1 MNHEY, CDR2 SVGAGI. Source study methods: Reference gene primer amplification yielded estimated nucleated cell counts. Measured with immunoSEQ multiplex PCR; TCRdb has only the in-frame clones, and not every one. D and trimming were read from the DNA, whereas the V and J calls and clone size are those reported in that table. The sample holds about 490,000 clones, roughly 88% seen once. This receptor was taken from a human donor in a cohort sampled during active COVID-19. This chain links TRBV6-5 with TRBJ1-2; D remains unclear. Sequencing used peripheral blood. CDR3 bases: TGTGCCAGCAGGGGCTTCCAGCTCTACACCTTC. Translated: CASRGFQLYTF.